These 13 T cell receptor beta chains were all obtained from the same sample, sequenced in a study of blood T cell repertoires in COVID-19. Sequenced by immunoSEQ multiplex PCR; TCRdb stores in-frame clones only, minus some. The table has 250,000 to 350,000 clones, around 90% seen once. The sequenced material came from peripheral blood. Receptor source: a woman in her 50s with COVID-19, enrolled during active disease.

The chain is built from TRBV7-2 and TRBJ2-1; no reliable D call. The length of the CDR3 is 12 residues. CDR1 and CDR2 (germline): SGHTA, FQGNSA. V was trimmed by 2 bases and J by 4 bases, leaving 3 bases between them. CDR3 amino acids: CASSLLYNEQFF. The CDR3 region has the DNA TGTGCCAGCAGCTTATTATACAATGAGCAGTTCTTC.

Regarding this clone: One end of the junction varies from germline; a read error may be responsible. The chain joins TRBV7-7 to TRBJ2-5; 11 nucleotides match TRBD2. Germline-derived CDR1 and CDR2 are SSHAT and FNYEAQ (reference sequence). CDR3 length equals 16 residues. CDR3 amino acids: CASSSGVELAGAAQYF. The CDR3 coding sequence is TGTGCTAGCAGCTCCGGCGTGGAACTAGCGGGGGCGGCCCAGTACTTC. Complete variable domain (other parts from reference TRBV7-7 and TRBJ2-5): GAGVSQSPRYKVTKRGQDVTLRCDPISSHATLYWYQQALGQGPEFLTYFNYEAQPDKSGLPSDRFSAERPEGSISTLTIQRTEQRDSAMYRCASSSGVELAGAAQYFGPGTRLLVL.

The chain recombines TRBV28 with TRBJ1-2, with D possibly TRBD1 on 6 matching bases. Trimming took off 7 bases at V and 6 bases at J, with 21 bases between the two ends. The CDR3 has 15 amino acids. The germline V gene has CDR1 MDHEN and CDR2 SYDVKM. The CDR3 protein is CASTTPPTGQNGYTF. CDR3 nucleotides: TGTGCCAGCACAACTCCTCCTACAGGGCAGAATGGCTACACCTTC.

In nucleotides, the CDR3 is TGTGCCAGCAGTCCCAGCGACCTGAACTCTGGAAACACCATATATTTT. It specifies CASSPSDLNSGNTIYF. This chain links TRBV7-9 with TRBJ1-3; D remains unclear. The CDR3 covers 16 residues. CDR1 is SEHNR and CDR2 is FQNEAQ in the germline V gene (reference sequence). With 6 bases removed from V and 0 bases from J, the gap between germline ends came to 15 bases.

The chain is built from TRBV28 and TRBJ1-2, with a weak D call TRBD1 (5 bases). This CDR3 spans 12 amino acids. The germline V and J ends were trimmed by 2 bases and 5 bases, with 6 bases remaining between them. CDR1 and CDR2 (germline): MDHEN, SYDVKM. This CDR3 reads CASSLPGYGYTF. As DNA, the CDR3 is TGTGCCAGCAGTTTACCAGGGTATGGCTACACCTTC.

V gene TRBV11-2 combines with J gene TRBJ1-1; D perhaps matches TRBD1 (6 bases). The CDR3 extends over 14 amino acids. Germline CDR1 is SGHAT and CDR2 is FQNNGV. The germline V and J ends were trimmed by 1 base and 4 bases, with 10 bases remaining between them. CDR3 sequence reads: CASSLGGQVTEAFF. In DNA form, the CDR3 reads TGTGCCAGCAGCTTAGGGGGACAAGTCACTGAAGCTTTCTTT.

CDR3 in amino acids: CASSSRGRSNSPLHF. Written as DNA, the CDR3 is TGTGCCAGTAGTTCCAGGGGGCGATCGAATTCACCCCTCCACTTT. J is TRBJ1-6 and V is TRBV19; 8 bases are shared with TRBD1. V lost 5 bases to trimming and J lost 7 bases; unmatched junction nucleotides: 7. Germline V gives CDR1 LNHDA, CDR2 SQIVND (reference sequence). There are 15 residues in the CDR3.

The chain combines TRBV27 with TRBJ1-2; D not resolved. Germline lookup yields CDR1 MNHEY and CDR2 SMNVEV (reference sequence). Trimming cost V 7 bases and J 1 base, with 22 bases left between them. The CDR3 is made up of 17 amino acids. In DNA form, the CDR3 reads TGTGCCAGCAAGGCCCGGGATACAACCCATTTTAACTATGGCTACACCTTC. Translating gives CASKARDTTHFNYGYTF.

DNA of the CDR3: TGCAGCGCCAGGGGAAACACTGAAGCTTTCTTT. Translation: CSARGNTEAFF. The rearrangement links TRBV29-1 to TRBJ1-1, with D possibly matching TRBD1 (6 bases). This CDR3 region has 11 residues. Trimming stripped 7 bases from V and 2 bases from J, with 8 bases between. From germline, CDR1 is SQVTM and CDR2 ANQGSEA.

This clone was counted a single time. The chain combines TRBV19 with TRBJ2-7; TRBD2 matches at 9 bases. Germline V CDR1 and CDR2: LNHDA, SQIVND (reference sequence). The CDR3 runs 13 residues. V gave up 11 bases and J gave up 0 bases; unmatched junction bases: 5. The CDR3 DNA reads TGTGCCGCCTCTAGCGGGGTCTCCTACGAGCAGTACTTC. This codes for CAASSGVSYEQYF.

This chain links TRBV3-1 (or the pseudogene TRBV3-2) with TRBJ1-2; 8 nucleotides align to TRBD1. Germline V lookup: CDR1 LGHDT, CDR2 YNNKEL (reference sequence). The CDR3 is 17 residues long. Trimming cost V 1 base and J 8 bases; bases outside gene matches: 15. This CDR3 is CASSQVQGASPVFGYTF. The CDR3 coding sequence is TGTGCCAGCAGCCAAGTTCAGGGGGCGTCCCCCGTGTTCGGCTACACCTTC.

This rearrangement joins TRBV19 to TRBJ2-1; D may be TRBD2 (5 bases). V was trimmed by 5 bases and J by 5 bases, leaving 10 bases between them. The V gene's germline CDR1 is LNHDA and CDR2 SQIVND (reference sequence). CDR3 length equals 13 residues. CDR3 loop: CASSPWTDNEQFF. The CDR3 DNA reads TGTGCCAGTAGTCCCTGGACTGACAATGAGCAGTTCTTC. The complete variable domain, with remaining parts taken from reference TRBV19 and TRBJ2-1, reads DGGITQSPKYLFRKEGQNVTLSCEQNLNHDAMYWYRQDPGQGLRLIYYSQIVNDFQKGDIAEGYSVSREKKESFPLTVTSAQKNPTAFYLCASSPWTDNEQFFGPGTRLTVL.

The chain is built from TRBV30 and TRBJ2-7; no clear D gene. Germline CDR1 reads GTSNPN; CDR2 reads SVGIG (reference sequence). With 0 bases removed from V and 2 bases from J, the gap between germline ends came to 5 bases. The CDR3 totals 12 residues. DNA of the CDR3: TGTGCCTGGAGTGTCCGTGCCTACGAGCAGTACTTC. This gives the protein CAWSVRAYEQYF.